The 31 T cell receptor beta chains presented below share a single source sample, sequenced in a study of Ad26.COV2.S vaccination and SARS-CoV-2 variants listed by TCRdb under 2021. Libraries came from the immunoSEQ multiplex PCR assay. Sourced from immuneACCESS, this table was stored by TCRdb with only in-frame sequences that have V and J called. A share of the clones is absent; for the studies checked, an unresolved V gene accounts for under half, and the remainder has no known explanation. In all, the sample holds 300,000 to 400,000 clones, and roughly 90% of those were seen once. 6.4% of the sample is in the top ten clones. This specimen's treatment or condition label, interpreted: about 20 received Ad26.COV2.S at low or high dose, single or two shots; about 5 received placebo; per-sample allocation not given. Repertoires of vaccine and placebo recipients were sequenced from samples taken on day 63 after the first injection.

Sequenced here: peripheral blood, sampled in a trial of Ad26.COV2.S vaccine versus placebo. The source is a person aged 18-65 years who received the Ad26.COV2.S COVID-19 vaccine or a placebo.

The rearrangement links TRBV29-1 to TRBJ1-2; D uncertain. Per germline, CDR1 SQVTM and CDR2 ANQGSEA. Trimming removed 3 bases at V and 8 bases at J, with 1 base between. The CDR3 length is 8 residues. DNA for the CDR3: TGCAGCGTTGACGGCTACACCTTC. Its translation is CSVDGYTF.

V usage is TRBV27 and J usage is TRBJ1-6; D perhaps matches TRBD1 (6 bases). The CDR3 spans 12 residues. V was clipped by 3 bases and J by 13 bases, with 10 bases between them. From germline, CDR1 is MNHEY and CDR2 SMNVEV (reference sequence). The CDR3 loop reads CASSLGGGPLHF. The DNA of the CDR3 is TGTGCCAGCAGTTTGGGGGGGGGCCCCCTCCACTTT.

CDR3 in DNA: TGTGCCAGCAGGGATGGAAACACCGGGGAGCTGTTTTTT. Amino acids: CASRDGNTGELFF. The chain carries TRBV28 and TRBJ2-2; no definite D call. The V end lost 6 bases, the J end lost 2 bases, and 7 bases lay between the germline ends. CDR1 and CDR2 (germline): MDHEN, SYDVKM. The CDR3 length is 13 residues.

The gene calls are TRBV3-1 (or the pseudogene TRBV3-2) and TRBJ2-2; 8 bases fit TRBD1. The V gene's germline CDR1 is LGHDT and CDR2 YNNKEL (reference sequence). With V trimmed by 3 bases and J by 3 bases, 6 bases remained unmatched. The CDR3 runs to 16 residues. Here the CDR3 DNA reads TGTGCCAGCAGCCAGGGGACAGGAAGGGACACCGGGGAGCTGTTTTTT. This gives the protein CASSQGTGRDTGELFF.

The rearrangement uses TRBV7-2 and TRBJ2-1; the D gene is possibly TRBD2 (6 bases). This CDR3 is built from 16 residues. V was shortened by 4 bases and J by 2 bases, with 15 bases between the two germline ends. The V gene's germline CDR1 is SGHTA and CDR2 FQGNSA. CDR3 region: CASSSLGRGTYNEQFF. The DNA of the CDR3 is TGTGCCAGCAGCTCCCTGGGGCGGGGAACCTACAATGAGCAGTTCTTC.

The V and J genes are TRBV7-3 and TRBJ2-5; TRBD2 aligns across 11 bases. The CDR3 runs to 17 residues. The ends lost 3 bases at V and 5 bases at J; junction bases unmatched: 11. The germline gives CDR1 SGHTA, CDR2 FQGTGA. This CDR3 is CASSFGGSGGAAETQYF. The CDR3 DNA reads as TGTGCCAGCAGCTTCGGCGGTAGCGGGGGGGCCGCGGAGACCCAGTACTTC.

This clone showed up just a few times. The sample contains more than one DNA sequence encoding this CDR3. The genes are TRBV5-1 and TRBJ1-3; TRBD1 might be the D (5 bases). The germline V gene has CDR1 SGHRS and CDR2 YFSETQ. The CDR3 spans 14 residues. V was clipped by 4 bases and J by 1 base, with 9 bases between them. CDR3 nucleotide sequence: TGCGCCAGCAGCCCTGACAGTTCTGGAAACACCATATATTTT. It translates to CASSPDSSGNTIYF. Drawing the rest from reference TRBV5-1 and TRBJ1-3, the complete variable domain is KAGVTQTPRYLIKTRGQQVTLSCSPISGHRSVSWYQQTPGQGLQFLFEYFSETQRNKGNFPGRFSGRQFSNSRSEMNVSTLELGDSALYLCASSPDSSGNTIYFGEGSWLTVV.

The CDR3 spells CASSLIAGGRDTQYF. The CDR3 coding sequence is TGTGCCAGCAGCTTAATAGCGGGGGGGCGAGATACGCAGTATTTT. This chain joins TRBV7-2 and TRBJ2-3, with TRBD2 identical over 11 bases. Germline lookup yields CDR1 SGHTA and CDR2 FQGNSA. V trimming: 2 bases; J trimming: 5 bases; junction bases outside the gene matches: 3. This CDR3 region has 15 residues.

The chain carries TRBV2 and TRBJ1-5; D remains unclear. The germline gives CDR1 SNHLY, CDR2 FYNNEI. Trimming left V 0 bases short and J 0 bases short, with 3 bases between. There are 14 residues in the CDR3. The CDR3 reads CASSEAGSNQPQHF. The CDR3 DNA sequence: TGTGCCAGCAGTGAAGCAGGTAGCAATCAGCCCCAGCATTTT.

The CDR3 region has the DNA TGTGCCAGCAGTTACACCAGAGGACTGCATCAAGAGACCCAGTACTTC. This gives the protein CASSYTRGLHQETQYF. The chain combines TRBV6-5 with TRBJ2-5; possibly TRBD2 for D (5 bases). CDR1 is MNHEY and CDR2 is SVGAGI in the germline V gene. V was pared by 2 bases and J by 2 bases, with 15 bases between. The CDR3 contains 16 residues.

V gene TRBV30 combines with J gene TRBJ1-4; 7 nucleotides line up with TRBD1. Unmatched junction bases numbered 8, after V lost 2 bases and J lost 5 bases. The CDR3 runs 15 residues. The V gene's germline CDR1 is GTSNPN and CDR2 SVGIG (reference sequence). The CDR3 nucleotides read TGTGCCTGGAGTAGAAGGACAGGTTTCAATGAAAAACTGTTTTTT. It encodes CAWSRRTGFNEKLFF.

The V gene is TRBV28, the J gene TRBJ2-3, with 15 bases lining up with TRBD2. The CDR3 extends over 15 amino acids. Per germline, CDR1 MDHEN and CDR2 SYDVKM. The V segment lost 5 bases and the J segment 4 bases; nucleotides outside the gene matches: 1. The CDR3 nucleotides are TGTGCCAGCAGTCGGACTAGCGGGGGGGCAGATACGCAGTATTTT. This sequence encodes CASSRTSGGADTQYF. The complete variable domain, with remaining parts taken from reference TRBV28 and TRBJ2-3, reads DVKVTQSSRYLVKRTGEKVFLECVQDMDHENMFWYRQDPGLGLRLIYFSYDVKMKEKGDIPEGYSVSREKKERFSLILESASTNQTSMYLCASSRTSGGADTQYFGPGTRLTVL.

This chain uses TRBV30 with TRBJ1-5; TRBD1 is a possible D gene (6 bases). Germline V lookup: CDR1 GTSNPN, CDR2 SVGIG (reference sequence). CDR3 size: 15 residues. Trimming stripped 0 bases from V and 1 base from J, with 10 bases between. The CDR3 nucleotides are TGTGCCTGGAGTGTACTCAGGGGAAGCAATCAGCCCCAGCATTTT. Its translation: CAWSVLRGSNQPQHF.

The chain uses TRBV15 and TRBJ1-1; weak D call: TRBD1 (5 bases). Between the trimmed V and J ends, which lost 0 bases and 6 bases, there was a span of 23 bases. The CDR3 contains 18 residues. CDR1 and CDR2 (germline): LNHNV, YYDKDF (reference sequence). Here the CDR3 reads CATSREALSQGAVSEAFF. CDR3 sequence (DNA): TGTGCCACCAGCAGAGAAGCACTATCCCAGGGCGCTGTTTCTGAAGCTTTCTTT. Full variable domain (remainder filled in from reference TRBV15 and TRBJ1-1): DAMVIQNPRYQVTQFGKPVTLSCSQTLNHNVMYWYQQKSSQAPKLLFHYYDKDFNNEADTPDNFQSRRPNTSFCFLDIRSPGLGDTAMYLCATSREALSQGAVSEAFFGQGTRLTVV.

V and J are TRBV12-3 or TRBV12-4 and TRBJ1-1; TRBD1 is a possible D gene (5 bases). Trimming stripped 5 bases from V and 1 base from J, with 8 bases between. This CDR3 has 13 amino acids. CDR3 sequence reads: CASSPTANTEAFF. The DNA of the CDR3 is TGTGCCAGCAGTCCGACAGCGAACACTGAAGCTTTCTTT.

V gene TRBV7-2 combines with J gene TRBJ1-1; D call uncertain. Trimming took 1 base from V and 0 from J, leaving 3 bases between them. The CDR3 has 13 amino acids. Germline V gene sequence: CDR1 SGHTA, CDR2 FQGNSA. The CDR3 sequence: CASSLVVNTEAFF. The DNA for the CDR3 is TGTGCCAGCAGCTTAGTAGTGAACACTGAAGCTTTCTTT.

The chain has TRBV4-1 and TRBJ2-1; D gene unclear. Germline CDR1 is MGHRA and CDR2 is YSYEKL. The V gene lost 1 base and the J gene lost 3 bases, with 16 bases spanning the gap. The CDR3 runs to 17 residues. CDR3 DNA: TGCGCCAGCAGCCAAGCCGGGTCCTCCTTTTTCTACAATGAGCAGTTCTTC. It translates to CASSQAGSSFFYNEQFF.

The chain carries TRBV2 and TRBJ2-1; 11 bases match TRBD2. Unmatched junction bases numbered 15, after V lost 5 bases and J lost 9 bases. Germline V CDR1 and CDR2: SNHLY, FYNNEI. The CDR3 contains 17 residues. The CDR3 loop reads CASSFSTTSGRGPEQFF. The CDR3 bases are TGTGCCAGCAGTTTTTCTACCACTAGCGGGAGAGGTCCTGAGCAGTTCTTC.

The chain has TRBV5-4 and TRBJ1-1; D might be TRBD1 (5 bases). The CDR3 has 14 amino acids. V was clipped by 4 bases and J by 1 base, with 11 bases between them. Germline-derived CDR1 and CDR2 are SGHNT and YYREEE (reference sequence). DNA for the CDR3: TGTGCCAGCAGCCTGGGACTCCCGAACACTGAAGCTTTCTTT. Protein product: CASSLGLPNTEAFF.

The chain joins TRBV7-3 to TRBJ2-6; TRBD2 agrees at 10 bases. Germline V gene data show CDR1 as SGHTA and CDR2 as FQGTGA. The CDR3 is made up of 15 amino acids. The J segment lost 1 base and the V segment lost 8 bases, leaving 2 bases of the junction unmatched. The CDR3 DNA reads TGTGCCAGCGTAGCGGGGGGTTCTGGGGCCAACGTCCTGACTTTC. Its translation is CASVAGGSGANVLTF.

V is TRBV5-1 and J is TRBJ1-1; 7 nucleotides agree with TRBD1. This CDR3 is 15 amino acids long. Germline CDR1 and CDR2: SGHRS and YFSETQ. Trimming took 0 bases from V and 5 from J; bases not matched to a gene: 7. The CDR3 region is CASSLAQGIRTEAFF. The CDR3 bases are TGCGCCAGCAGCTTGGCACAGGGGATCAGGACTGAAGCTTTCTTT.

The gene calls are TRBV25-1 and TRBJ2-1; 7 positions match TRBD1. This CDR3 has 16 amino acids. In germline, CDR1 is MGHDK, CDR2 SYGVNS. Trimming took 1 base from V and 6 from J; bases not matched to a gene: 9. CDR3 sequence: CASSEFMAGDSNEQFF. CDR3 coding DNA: TGTGCCAGCAGTGAATTTATGGCAGGGGACAGCAATGAGCAGTTCTTC.

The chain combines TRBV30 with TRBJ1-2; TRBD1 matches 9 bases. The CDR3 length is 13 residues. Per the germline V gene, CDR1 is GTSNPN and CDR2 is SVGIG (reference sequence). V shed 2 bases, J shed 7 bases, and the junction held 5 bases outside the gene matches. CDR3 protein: CAWSMDRGGGYTF. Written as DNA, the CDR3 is TGTGCCTGGAGTATGGACAGGGGCGGTGGCTACACCTTC. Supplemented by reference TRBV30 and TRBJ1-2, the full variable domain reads SQTIHQWPATLVQPVGSPLSLECTVEGTSNPNLYWYRQAAGRGLQLLFYSVGIGQISSEVPQNLSASRPQDRQFILSSKKLLLSDSGFYLCAWSMDRGGGYTFGSGTRLTVV.

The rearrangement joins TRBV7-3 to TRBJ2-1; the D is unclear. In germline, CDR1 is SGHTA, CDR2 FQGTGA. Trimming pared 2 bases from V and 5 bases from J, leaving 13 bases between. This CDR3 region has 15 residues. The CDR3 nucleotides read TGTGCCAGCAGCTTACTGCCCCTGGGGAACAATGAGCAGTTCTTC. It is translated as CASSLLPLGNNEQFF. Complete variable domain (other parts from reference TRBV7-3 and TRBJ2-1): GAGVSQTPSNKVTEKGKYVELRCDPISGHTALYWYRQSLGQGPEFLIYFQGTGAADDSGLPNDRFFAVRPEGSVSTLKIQRTERGDSAVYLCASSLLPLGNNEQFFGPGTRLTVL.

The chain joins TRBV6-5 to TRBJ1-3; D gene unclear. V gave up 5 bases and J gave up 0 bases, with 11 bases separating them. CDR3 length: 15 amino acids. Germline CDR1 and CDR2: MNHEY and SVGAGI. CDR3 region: CASSRLQSSGNTIYF. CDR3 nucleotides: TGTGCCAGCAGTAGGTTACAGAGCTCTGGAAACACCATATATTTT.

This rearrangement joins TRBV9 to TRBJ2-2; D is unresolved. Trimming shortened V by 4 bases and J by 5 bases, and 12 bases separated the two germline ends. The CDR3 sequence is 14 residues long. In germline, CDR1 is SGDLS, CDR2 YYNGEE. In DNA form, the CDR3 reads TGTGCCAGCAGCTCGGACCTAGGGACCGGGGAGCTGTTTTTT. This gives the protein CASSSDLGTGELFF.

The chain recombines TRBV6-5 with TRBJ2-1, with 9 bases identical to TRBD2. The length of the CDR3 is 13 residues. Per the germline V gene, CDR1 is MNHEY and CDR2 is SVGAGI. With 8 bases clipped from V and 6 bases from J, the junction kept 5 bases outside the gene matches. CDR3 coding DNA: TGTGCCAGCCGACAAGCGGGAGGCAATGAGCAGTTCTTC. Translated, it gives CASRQAGGNEQFF.

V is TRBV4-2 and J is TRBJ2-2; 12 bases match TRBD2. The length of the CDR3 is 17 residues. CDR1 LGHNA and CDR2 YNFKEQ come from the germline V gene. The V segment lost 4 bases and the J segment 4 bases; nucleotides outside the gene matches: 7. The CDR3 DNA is TGTGCCAGCAGCCGGCTAGCGGGAGGGCCGGGCACCGGGGAGCTGTTTTTT. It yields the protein CASSRLAGGPGTGELFF.

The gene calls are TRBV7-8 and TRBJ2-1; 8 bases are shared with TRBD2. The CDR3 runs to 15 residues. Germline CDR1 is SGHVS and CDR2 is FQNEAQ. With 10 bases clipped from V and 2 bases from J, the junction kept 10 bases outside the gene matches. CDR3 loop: CAISVGGRTYNEQFF. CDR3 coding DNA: TGTGCCATATCCGTGGGCGGGAGGACCTACAATGAGCAGTTCTTC. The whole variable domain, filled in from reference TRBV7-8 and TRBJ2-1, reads GAGVSQSPRYKVAKRGQDVALRCDPISGHVSLFWYQQALGQGPEFLTYFQNEAQLDKSGLPSDRFFAERPEGSVSTLKIQRTQQEDSAVYLCAISVGGRTYNEQFFGPGTRLTVL.

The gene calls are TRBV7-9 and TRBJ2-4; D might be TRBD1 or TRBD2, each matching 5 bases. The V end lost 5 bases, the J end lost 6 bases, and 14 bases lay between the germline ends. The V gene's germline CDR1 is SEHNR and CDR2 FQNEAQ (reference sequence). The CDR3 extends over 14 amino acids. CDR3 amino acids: CASSIGTVGNIQYF. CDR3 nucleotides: TGTGCCAGCAGCATCGGGACGGTTGGAAACATTCAGTACTTC.

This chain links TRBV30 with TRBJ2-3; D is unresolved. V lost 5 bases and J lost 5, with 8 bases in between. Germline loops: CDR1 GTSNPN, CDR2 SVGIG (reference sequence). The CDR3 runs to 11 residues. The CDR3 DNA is TGTGCCTGGGAGATCATAGATACGCAGTATTTT. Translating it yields CAWEIIDTQYF. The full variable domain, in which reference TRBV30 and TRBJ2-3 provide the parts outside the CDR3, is SQTIHQWPATLVQPVGSPLSLECTVEGTSNPNLYWYRQAAGRGLQLLFYSVGIGQISSEVPQNLSASRPQDRQFILSSKKLLLSDSGFYLCAWEIIDTQYFGPGTRLTVL.